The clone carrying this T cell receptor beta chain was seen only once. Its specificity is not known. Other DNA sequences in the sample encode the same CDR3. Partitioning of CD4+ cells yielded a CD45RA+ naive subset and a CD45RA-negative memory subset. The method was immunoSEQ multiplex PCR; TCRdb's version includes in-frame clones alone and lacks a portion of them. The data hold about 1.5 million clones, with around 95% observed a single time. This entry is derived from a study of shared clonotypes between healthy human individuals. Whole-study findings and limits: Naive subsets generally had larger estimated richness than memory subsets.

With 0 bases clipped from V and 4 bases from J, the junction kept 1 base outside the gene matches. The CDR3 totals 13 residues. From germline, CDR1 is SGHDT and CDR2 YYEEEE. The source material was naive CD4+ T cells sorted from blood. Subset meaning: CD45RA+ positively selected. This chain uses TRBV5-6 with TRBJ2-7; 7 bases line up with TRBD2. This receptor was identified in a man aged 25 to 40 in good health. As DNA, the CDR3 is TGTGCCAGCAGCTTGGCCGGGAGGTACGAGCAGTACTTC. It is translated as CASSLAGRYEQYF.